The 14 T cell receptor beta chains given below trace back to one sample, sequenced in a study of T cell responses to AZD1222 COVID-19 vaccine. The assay was immunoSEQ multiplex PCR, and TCRdb's table has in-frame clones only and misses some. Seen here are under 150,000 clones, about 91% observed once, and the top ten hold around 3%. The starting material was peripheral blood, obtained on day 0 of AZD1222 vaccination. These receptors all stem from an adult in good health.

This sequence joins TRBV19 and TRBJ1-5; maybe TRBD1 (5 bases). Germline V CDR1 and CDR2: LNHDA, SQIVND (reference sequence). The ends were cut back, 3 bases at V and 6 bases at J, with 12 bases in the middle. The CDR3 spans 14 residues. The CDR3 DNA reads as TGTGCCAGTAGTATCGGGGGGTATGTTCAGCCCCAGCATTTT. Its protein product is CASSIGGYVQPQHF.

The chain links TRBV6-6 to TRBJ1-3, with D unclear. Trimming left V 8 bases short and J 0 bases short, with 5 bases between. Germline V gives CDR1 MNHNY, CDR2 SVGAGI (reference sequence). The length of the CDR3 is 12 residues. Here the CDR3 DNA reads TGTGCCAGCGCAGTCTCTGGAAACACCATATATTTT. Protein: CASAVSGNTIYF.

As DNA, the CDR3 is TGTGCCAGCAACTACCGTAAGAGGTTCTTC. This sequence encodes CASNYRKRFF. This chain connects TRBV2 to TRBJ2-1; D gene unclear. The CDR3 totals 10 residues. Trimming took 7 bases from V and 15 from J, leaving 13 bases between them. CDR1 is SNHLY and CDR2 is FYNNEI in the germline V gene.

This clone was seen only once. The rearrangement joins TRBV13 to TRBJ1-5; the D gene is possibly TRBD1 (6 bases). In germline, CDR1 is PRHDT, CDR2 FYEKMQ (reference sequence). The CDR3 has 13 amino acids. V shed 7 bases and J shed 4 bases, with 11 bases lying between them. CDR3 region: CASTQTGNQPQHF. CDR3 in DNA: TGTGCCAGCACCCAAACAGGGAATCAGCCCCAGCATTTT.

This clone appeared a single time. CDR3 DNA sequence: TGTGCCATCACCCCAGGGGAAGGGTGGGATACGCAGTATTTT. This gives the protein CAITPGEGWDTQYF. This chain uses TRBV19 with TRBJ2-3; a weak D match, TRBD1 (6 bases). Between the trimmed V and J ends, which lost 10 bases and 6 bases, there was a span of 20 bases. Germline V lookup: CDR1 LNHDA, CDR2 SQIVND (reference sequence). This CDR3 is built from 14 residues. Together with reference TRBV19 and TRBJ2-3, the CDR3 gives the full variable domain: DGGITQSPKYLFRKEGQNVTLSCEQNLNHDAMYWYRQDPGQGLRLIYYSQIVNDFQKGDIAEGYSVSREKKESFPLTVTSAQKNPTAFYLCAITPGEGWDTQYFGPGTRLTVL.

The chain carries TRBV24-1 and TRBJ1-5; TRBD1 matches 8 bases. J gave up 8 bases and V 4 bases, and 6 bases lay outside the gene matches. CDR3 length: 14 residues. From germline, CDR1 is KGHDR and CDR2 SFDVKD. This CDR3 reads CATSDRQGFKPQHF. CDR3 in DNA: TGTGCCACCAGTGACAGACAGGGGTTTAAGCCCCAGCATTTT.

The V call is TRBV6-5, the J call TRBJ2-7, with no clear D. The germline V gene encodes CDR1 MNHEY and CDR2 SVGAGI. The length of the CDR3 is 10 residues. The V end was cut by 9 bases, the J end by 7 bases, with 10 bases between. CDR3 protein: CASPLGEQYF. Written as DNA, the CDR3 is TGTGCCAGTCCCCTTGGGGAGCAGTACTTC.

The CDR3 reads CASSQRGGLEKLFF. The CDR3 bases are TGTGCCAGCAGCCAAAGGGGGGGCCTTGAAAAACTGTTTTTT. The chain has TRBV3-1 (or the pseudogene TRBV3-2) and TRBJ1-4; tentative D call: TRBD1 (6 bases). Germline CDR1 reads LGHDT; CDR2 reads YNNKEL (reference sequence). V lost 2 bases and J 7 bases, leaving 11 bases between the germline ends. The CDR3 runs to 14 residues.

The rearrangement links TRBV12-5 to TRBJ1-2; 8 positions agree with TRBD1. Germline V gives CDR1 LGHNT, CDR2 FRNRAP. This CDR3 contains 12 residues. V was clipped by 6 bases and J by 4 bases; unmatched bases: 1. CDR3: CASGTGGYGYTF. DNA of the CDR3: TGTGCTAGTGGCACAGGGGGCTATGGCTACACCTTC. Together with reference TRBV12-5 and TRBJ1-2, the CDR3 gives the full variable domain: DARVTQTPRHKVTEMGQEVTMRCQPILGHNTVFWYRQTMMQGLELLAYFRNRAPLDDSGMPKDRFSAEMPDATLATLKIQPSEPRDSAVYFCASGTGGYGYTFGSGTRLTVV.

The chain links TRBV21-1 to TRBJ2-7; the table's D call, TRBD2, was not checked against the DNA. TRBV21-1 counts as a pseudogene. The CDR3 has 17 amino acids. CDR3 sequence (DNA): TGTGCCAGCATCCCCCCTGGGACTAGCGGGGGGGTATACGAGCAGTACTTC. Translated, it gives CASIPPGTSGGVYEQYF.

The V and J genes are TRBV12-5 and TRBJ2-1; D may be TRBD1 or TRBD2 (5 bases each). The length of the CDR3 is 17 residues. Trimming stripped 0 bases from V and 2 bases from J, with 14 bases between. Germline CDR1 and CDR2: LGHNT and FRNRAP. The CDR3 DNA is TGTGCTAGTGGTTTGGTAGCCCCTAGAGGGGCCTACAATGAGCAGTTCTTC. Translation gives CASGLVAPRGAYNEQFF.

This chain uses TRBV4-3 with TRBJ1-6, with D perhaps TRBD1 (5 bases). This CDR3 spans 14 amino acids. Germline-derived CDR1 and CDR2 are LGHNA and YSLEER. V gave up 0 bases and J gave up 9 bases, with 9 bases separating them. In nucleotides, the CDR3 is TGCGCCAGCAGCCAAGATTCCGGGGCTTCACCCCTCCACTTT. It yields the protein CASSQDSGASPLHF.

This rearrangement joins TRBV9 to TRBJ1-2; TRBD1 matches 9 bases. This CDR3 is 15 amino acids long. The ends lost 1 base at V and 6 bases at J; junction bases unmatched: 7. Germline assignment: CDR1 SGDLS and CDR2 YYNGEE. Here the CDR3 reads CASSVRTGDIDGYTF. In nucleotides, the CDR3 is TGTGCCAGCAGCGTAAGGACAGGGGATATAGATGGCTACACCTTC.

The V and J genes are TRBV5-6 and TRBJ1-1; D remains ambiguous. CDR3 length: 16 residues. Germline V gene lookup returns CDR1 SGHDT and CDR2 YYEEEE. V was trimmed by 4 bases and J by 0 bases, leaving 16 bases between them. In DNA, the CDR3 is TGTGCCAGCAGCACCCGACTTGCCCCTCTGAACACTGAAGCTTTCTTT. It translates to CASSTRLAPLNTEAFF.